This T cell receptor beta chain was obtained from a study of control samples from healthy donors and cancer patients. The CDR3 totals 15 residues. Germline V gene lookup returns CDR1 MNHNY and CDR2 SVGAGI (reference sequence). The ends lost 5 bases at V and 3 bases at J; junction bases unmatched: 7. Sequenced by immunoSEQ multiplex PCR; TCRdb stores in-frame clones only, minus some. The sample consists of 71,000 or so clones, 89% of them appearing once. Sequenced: PBMCs. The V call is TRBV6-6, the J call TRBJ2-3; 8 nucleotides match TRBD2. This clonotype originated in a man in his 60s with lung cancer. The CDR3 loop is CASSDRGGVTDTQYF. For the CDR3, the DNA is TGTGCCAGCAGTGATCGGGGGGGGGTAACAGATACGCAGTATTTT.